The 29 T cell receptor beta chains below were found in one sample sequenced in a study of response to subunit inactivated influenza vaccine. TCRdb re-derived calls from the RT-PCR reads in MiXCR, one entry per CDR3 protein. The sample has about 540,000 distinct CDR3 sequences, approximately 22% seen once. The sample was also reused in another study, on T cells expressing NK-cell markers. That paper adds: UMI-tagged 5'RACE template switching yielded the TCR beta cDNA.

Sequencing was performed on CD4+ T cells sorted from PBMCs, taken 11 to 12 days after vaccination. The source is a man between 50 and 59 years old who received an inactivated influenza vaccine.

The gene calls are TRBV10-3 and TRBJ2-1; 12 nucleotides line up with TRBD2. CDR1 and CDR2 from the germline V gene are ENHRY and SYGVKD. The trim removed 2 bases at V and 4 bases at J, leaving 0 bases unmatched. The CDR3 is made up of 15 amino acids. The CDR3 region has the DNA TGTGCCATCAGTGAGGGACTAGCGGGGTACAATGAGCAGTTCTTC. It translates to CAISEGLAGYNEQFF.

The chain carries TRBV18 and TRBJ1-1; 7 bases align to TRBD1. Looked up from germline, CDR1 is KGHSH and CDR2 is LQKENI. V shed 4 bases, J shed 6 bases, and the junction held 11 bases outside the gene matches. The CDR3 runs 15 residues. DNA for the CDR3: TGTGCCAGCTCACGACCAGGGGGAAAGGGTGCTGAAGCTTTCTTT. Translated, it gives CASSRPGGKGAEAFF. The whole variable domain, remainder taken from reference TRBV18 and TRBJ1-1, is NAGVMQNPRHLVRRRGQEARLRCSPMKGHSHVYWYRQLPEEGLKFMVYLQKENIIDESGMPKERFSAEFPKEGPSILRIQQVVRGDSAAYFCASSRPGGKGAEAFFGQGTRLTVV.

This clonotype was detected only a few times. This CDR3 is CSASRGELTYNEQFF. The CDR3 DNA reads as TGCAGTGCTAGCAGGGGGGAGCTCACCTACAATGAGCAGTTCTTC. The chain combines TRBV20-1 with TRBJ2-1, with D perhaps matching TRBD1 (7 bases). Germline V lookup: CDR1 DFQATT, CDR2 SNEGSKA (reference sequence). The CDR3 totals 15 residues. Trimming cost V 3 bases and J 2 bases, with 14 bases left between them.

This clonotype was seen once. The genes are TRBV10-1 and TRBJ1-4; D not certain. The CDR3 covers 15 residues. Trimming removed 0 bases at V and 6 bases at J, with 11 bases between. From germline, CDR1 is WNHNN and CDR2 SYGVQD (reference sequence). The CDR3 reads CASSESGRRDEKLFF. The DNA for the CDR3 is TGCGCCAGCAGTGAGTCTGGGCGACGGGATGAAAAACTGTTTTTT.

This clonotype was counted ten times or more. This chain links TRBV5-1 with TRBJ2-6; D not resolved. V lost 0 bases and J lost 2, with 12 bases in between. This CDR3 has 17 amino acids. Germline lookup yields CDR1 SGHRS and CDR2 YFSETQ. In nucleotides, the CDR3 is TGCGCCAGCAGCTTGGTGCCGCTAAGCCCTGGGGCCAACGTCCTGACTTTC. It encodes CASSLVPLSPGANVLTF.

V gene TRBV4-2 combines with J gene TRBJ1-2; TRBD1 aligns across 8 bases. This CDR3 comprises 15 residues. Per the germline V gene, CDR1 is LGHNA and CDR2 is YNFKEQ. The ends lost 3 bases at V and 4 bases at J; junction bases unmatched: 7. The CDR3: CASSQTQGAGYGYTF. For the CDR3, the DNA is TGTGCCAGCAGCCAGACCCAGGGGGCCGGCTATGGCTACACCTTC.

A few counts support this clonotype. The chain couples TRBV19 to TRBJ2-7; 7 nucleotides match TRBD1. The V and J ends lost 3 bases and 0 bases, in that order; junction bases with no gene match: 5. The CDR3 has 15 residues. Germline CDR1 is LNHDA and CDR2 is SQIVND (reference sequence). The CDR3 nucleotides read TGTGCCAGTAGTATCAGGGACAGTAGCTCCTACGAGCAGTACTTC. Protein: CASSIRDSSSYEQYF.

The rearrangement joins TRBV30 to TRBJ2-2, with a tentative D call TRBD2 (6 bases). CDR3 length equals 14 residues. Trimming cost V 7 bases and J 4 bases, with 16 bases left between them. Germline lookup yields CDR1 GTSNPN and CDR2 SVGIG (reference sequence). CDR3 bases: TGTGCCTCCAAAGGTCTGGGAGGCACCGGGGAGCTGTTTTTT. Protein: CASKGLGGTGELFF.

This clonotype was recorded at least ten times. The rearrangement joins TRBV20-1 to TRBJ2-3, with D tentatively TRBD1 or TRBD2 (5 bases each). Germline CDR1 and CDR2: DFQATT and SNEGSKA (reference sequence). This CDR3 is 13 amino acids long. The V and J ends lost 3 bases and 5 bases respectively, with 12 bases between them. The CDR3 sequence: CSASGGGGDTQYF. Here the CDR3 DNA reads TGCAGTGCTAGCGGCGGTGGGGGAGATACGCAGTATTTT.

The V and J genes are TRBV10-3 and TRBJ2-3; D is perhaps TRBD1 (6 bases). V was pared by 3 bases and J by 0 bases, with 13 bases between. Germline CDR1 ENHRY, CDR2 SYGVKD. The CDR3 extends over 16 amino acids. CDR3 protein: CAISDLDRWSTDTQYF. CDR3 DNA: TGTGCCATCAGTGACCTCGACAGGTGGAGCACAGATACGCAGTATTTT.

The sample holds many counts of this clonotype. Written as DNA, the CDR3 is TGTGCCAGTTCGACTAGTTTGATCACCGGGGAGCTGTTTTTT. Protein: CASSTSLITGELFF. The rearrangement joins TRBV12-3 or TRBV12-4 to TRBJ2-2; D is perhaps TRBD2 (6 bases). The CDR3 consists of 14 residues. With 9 bases removed from V and 4 bases from J, the gap between germline ends came to 15 bases.

The chain joins TRBV11-2 to TRBJ2-2, with D possibly being TRBD2 (5 bases). The germline gives CDR1 SGHAT, CDR2 FQNNGV. The CDR3 is 15 amino acids. V dropped 1 base and J dropped 5 bases, with 11 bases sitting between them. This chain's CDR3 is CASSLASSRTGELFF. The CDR3 nucleotides are TGTGCCAGCAGCTTAGCGTCTAGCCGGACCGGGGAGCTGTTTTTT.

The chain uses TRBV7-8 and TRBJ2-2, with a possible D match to TRBD1 (6 bases). From germline, CDR1 is SGHVS and CDR2 FQNEAQ. Trimming shortened V by 3 bases and J by 6 bases, and 11 bases separated the two germline ends. This CDR3 comprises 14 residues. The CDR3, as DNA: TGTGCCAGCAGCTTCCAGGGGAAGGCCGGGGAGCTGTTTTTT. It codes for CASSFQGKAGELFF.

This clonotype was seen a handful of times. This chain uses TRBV7-2 with TRBJ1-2, with 7 bases aligning to TRBD1. This CDR3 comprises 16 residues. V lost 3 bases, J lost 1 base, and 8 bases stayed unmatched. Germline CDR1 reads SGHTA; CDR2 reads FQGNSA. CDR3 protein: CASSFFGTDINYGYTF. The CDR3 region has the DNA TGTGCCAGCAGCTTTTTTGGGACAGACATTAACTATGGCTACACCTTC. Supplemented by reference TRBV7-2 and TRBJ1-2, the full variable domain reads GAGVSQSPSNKVTEKGKDVELRCDPISGHTALYWYRQSLGQGLEFLIYFQGNSAPDKSGLPSDRFSAERTGGSVSTLTIQRTQQEDSAVYLCASSFFGTDINYGYTFGSGTRLTVV.

This clonotype appeared a few times. The chain carries TRBV14 and TRBJ2-1, with TRBD2 matching 13 bases. The J segment lost 6 bases and the V segment lost 7 bases, leaving 9 bases of the junction unmatched. The germline V gene encodes CDR1 SGHDN and CDR2 FVKESK. The CDR3 contains 16 residues. The CDR3: CASTTGTSGTFNEQFF. The CDR3 DNA reads TGTGCCAGCACCACCGGGACTAGCGGGACGTTCAATGAGCAGTTCTTC.

The rearrangement links TRBV7-9 to TRBJ2-2; D is unresolved. The germline V gene encodes CDR1 SEHNR and CDR2 FQNEAQ (reference sequence). The V gene lost 5 bases and the J gene lost 1 base, with 11 bases spanning the gap. The CDR3 length is 15 residues. CDR3 bases: TGTGCCAGCAGCGTCTTAACAGTGAACACCGGGGAGCTGTTTTTT. This codes for CASSVLTVNTGELFF.

The chain's CDR3 is CASRTYPGQGYEQYF. DNA of the CDR3: TGTGCCAGCAGAACATACCCGGGACAGGGTTACGAGCAGTACTTC. The rearrangement uses TRBV6-1 and TRBJ2-7, with 9 positions matching TRBD1. Germline V CDR1 and CDR2: MNHNS, SASEGT. The CDR3 sequence is 15 residues long. The V segment lost 6 bases and the J segment 4 bases; nucleotides outside the gene matches: 10.

This clonotype appeared a few times. This chain links TRBV5-1 with TRBJ2-1; 9 bases line up with TRBD2. The ends lost 4 bases at V and 0 bases at J; junction bases unmatched: 8. This CDR3 comprises 17 residues. Germline V lookup: CDR1 SGHRS, CDR2 YFSETQ. The CDR3 DNA sequence: TGCGCCAGCAGCCGGACCTCTAGCGGGAACTCCTACAATGAGCAGTTCTTC. This codes for CASSRTSSGNSYNEQFF.

The V gene is TRBV12-3 or TRBV12-4, the J gene TRBJ2-7, with 8 bases fitting TRBD2. The CDR3 extends over 14 amino acids. J lost 3 bases, V lost 3 bases, and 4 bases had no gene match. The CDR3 DNA is TGTGCCAGCAGTTTCGGGACTAGTTTCTACGAGCAGTACTTC. It specifies CASSFGTSFYEQYF.

The chain uses TRBV12-3 or TRBV12-4 and TRBJ2-3; the D gene is possibly TRBD2 (5 bases). This CDR3 comprises 14 residues. Trimming cost V 2 bases and J 9 bases, with 15 bases left between them. CDR3 DNA sequence: TGTGCCAGCAGTTTAACCTCACTAGGCGTAACGCAGTATTTT. Its translation is CASSLTSLGVTQYF.

The V gene is TRBV7-6, the J gene TRBJ2-5, with 13 bases identical to TRBD2. The V gene's germline CDR1 is SGHVS and CDR2 FNYEAQ. This CDR3 has 15 amino acids. The ends lost 6 bases at V and 5 bases at J; junction bases unmatched: 6. The CDR3 nucleotides read TGTGCCAGCAGTACGGGACTAGCGGGAATGGAGACCCAGTACTTC. This translates into CASSTGLAGMETQYF.

This clonotype was observed a handful of times. CDR3 protein: CASSTTQLYSNQPQHF. For the CDR3, the DNA is TGTGCCAGCAGCACCACACAGCTATATAGCAATCAGCCCCAGCATTTT. V and J are TRBV28 and TRBJ1-5; no firm D call. Germline CDR1 is MDHEN and CDR2 is SYDVKM. This CDR3 spans 16 amino acids. Trimming removed 6 bases at V and 0 bases at J, with 15 bases between.

This clonotype was counted between two and nine times. The chain couples TRBV18 to TRBJ2-5; a possible D gene is TRBD1 (5 bases). The CDR3 runs 15 residues. Germline loops: CDR1 KGHSH, CDR2 LQKENI. V gave up 0 bases and J gave up 0 bases, with 8 bases separating them. CDR3 sequence reads: CASSPPGRNQETQYF. The CDR3 DNA reads as TGTGCCAGCTCACCACCGGGGCGAAACCAAGAGACCCAGTACTTC.

The chain is built from TRBV11-1 and TRBJ2-1; 7 positions agree with TRBD1. CDR1 SGHAT and CDR2 FQDESV come from the germline V gene (reference sequence). The CDR3 totals 18 residues. V trimming: 7 bases; J trimming: 2 bases; junction bases outside the gene matches: 17. Written as DNA, the CDR3 is TGTGCCAGCACCCAGGGGGACACAAGATCGGGCACCTACAATGAGCAGTTCTTC. Protein: CASTQGDTRSGTYNEQFF. Filled out from reference TRBV11-1 and TRBJ2-1, the complete variable domain reads EAEVAQSPRYKITEKSQAVAFWCDPISGHATLYWYRQILGQGPELLVQFQDESVVDDSQLPKDRFSAERLKGVDSTLKIQPAELGDSAMYLCASTQGDTRSGTYNEQFFGPGTRLTVL.

A few counts support this clonotype. V usage is TRBV12-3 or TRBV12-4 and J usage is TRBJ1-6; 9 positions match TRBD1. The CDR3 is made up of 15 amino acids. J lost 5 bases, V lost 6 bases, and 5 bases had no gene match. The chain's CDR3 is CASSTGQGNNSPLHF. CDR3 DNA: TGTGCCAGCAGCACGGGACAGGGAAATAATTCACCCCTCCACTTT.

This clonotype was seen a handful of times. The rearrangement links TRBV6-5 to TRBJ2-3; D is unclear. The V end was cut by 5 bases, the J end by 9 bases, with 12 bases between. The V gene's germline CDR1 is MNHEY and CDR2 SVGAGI. The CDR3 has 12 residues. The CDR3 spells CASSDELGTQYF. The CDR3 DNA reads as TGTGCCAGCAGTGATGAGTTGGGCACGCAGTATTTT.

The rearrangement links TRBV18 to TRBJ2-3, with D tentatively TRBD1 (6 bases). V dropped 0 bases and J dropped 4 bases, with 8 bases sitting between them. Germline CDR1 KGHSH, CDR2 LQKENI. The CDR3 covers 14 residues. The CDR3 coding sequence is TGTGCCAGCTCACCACCGTCAGGGGCAGATACGCAGTATTTT. This gives the protein CASSPPSGADTQYF.

This rearrangement joins TRBV6-2 or TRBV6-3 to TRBJ2-7, with 10 nucleotides matching TRBD1. V was pared by 5 bases and J by 2 bases, with 15 bases of the junction left unmatched. The CDR3 is 18 amino acids. Germline CDR1 is MNHEY and CDR2 is SVGEGT. The CDR3 DNA reads as TGTGCCAGCAGTCCTATCCCGGGACAGGGGACTATTACCTACGAGCAGTACTTC. Protein product: CASSPIPGQGTITYEQYF.

V and J are TRBV9 and TRBJ1-1, with D unresolved. Between the trimmed V and J ends, which lost 2 bases and 0 bases, there was a span of 14 bases. Germline V gene data show CDR1 as SGDLS and CDR2 as YYNGEE. This CDR3 has 16 amino acids. The CDR3 region has the DNA TGTGCCAGCAGCGTGGCAGCAGGCTACATGAACACTGAAGCTTTCTTT. Encoded protein: CASSVAAGYMNTEAFF.